The present T cell receptor beta chain was sequenced within a study of shared clonotypes between healthy human individuals. V was pared by 3 bases and J by 2 bases, with 4 bases between. Germline CDR1 is SGHRS and CDR2 is YFSETQ. The CDR3 length is 12 residues. On this clone: Other DNA sequences of this sample code for an identical CDR3.

Only in-frame clones appear in the TCRdb table, and some are missing; sequencing was by immunoSEQ multiplex PCR. The profile covers fewer than 1.6 million clones, with 97% to 99% appearing a single time and approximately 0.38% taken by the ten largest. This chain joins TRBV5-1 and TRBJ2-3, with D hard to call. Sequenced material: naive CD4+ T cells sorted from blood. The subset is: CD45RA+ positively selected. The source is a man aged 25-40 years in good health. In DNA form, the CDR3 reads TGCGCCAGCAGCTCTCCCACAGATACGCAGTATTTT. This gives the protein CASSSPTDTQYF.